This entry lists 18 T cell receptor beta chains sequenced from one sample in a study of graft-versus-host responses after intestinal transplantation. The protocol was immunoSEQ multiplex PCR, while the TCRdb copy is restricted to in-frame clones and leaves out a portion. The table records about 54,000 clones, about 90% of them present only once. The source was PBMCs, collected 650 to 690 days after intestinal transplant. These receptors came from a human patient who received an intestinal transplant, so some T cells may come from the graft donor.

V usage is TRBV4-1 and J usage is TRBJ1-1, with a possible D match to TRBD1 (5 bases). CDR1 is MGHRA and CDR2 is YSYEKL in the germline V gene. The CDR3 is 19 residues long. With 5 bases removed from V and 1 base from J, the gap between germline ends came to 26 bases. This CDR3 is CASSIQGGSKDVWNTEAFF. The CDR3 DNA sequence: TGCGCCAGCAGCATCCAGGGCGGCTCTAAAGACGTTTGGAACACTGAAGCTTTCTTT.

The chain carries TRBV4-2 and TRBJ2-7; 7 bases align to TRBD2. This CDR3 comprises 18 residues. The V gene end was trimmed by 2 bases and the J gene end by 6 bases; junction bases not matched to a gene: 19. The germline V gene encodes CDR1 LGHNA and CDR2 YNFKEQ. CDR3 residues: CASSQNPAPTSSRSEQYF. Here the CDR3 DNA reads TGTGCCAGCAGCCAAAACCCCGCTCCGACTAGCTCCCGCTCCGAGCAGTACTTC.

This clone was found once. The genes are TRBV15 and TRBJ2-5; the D gene is possibly TRBD2 (5 bases). V lost 3 bases and J 1 base, leaving 9 bases between the germline ends. The CDR3 covers 14 residues. CDR1 and CDR2 from the germline V gene are LNHNV and YYDKDF (reference sequence). The CDR3 region has the DNA TGTGCCACCAGCAGGACGGGGTTCCAAGAGACCCAGTACTTC. It encodes CATSRTGFQETQYF.

The CDR3 DNA follows: TGTGCCATCAGCTCGCTCGGGGGTGATCCCTCTGGGGCCAACGTCCTGACTTTC. Its protein product is CAISSLGGDPSGANVLTF. The V and J genes are TRBV10-3 and TRBJ2-6; D perhaps matches TRBD2 (6 bases). Trimming stripped 6 bases from V and 0 bases from J, with 18 bases between. The CDR3 is made up of 18 amino acids. Germline values: CDR1 ENHRY, CDR2 SYGVKD.

V gene TRBV18 combines with J gene TRBJ2-7; 8 positions agree with TRBD1. CDR3 length: 16 amino acids. J was trimmed by 4 bases and V by 2 bases; bases with no gene match: 10. Germline loops: CDR1 KGHSH, CDR2 LQKENI. The DNA of the CDR3 is TGTGCCAGCTCACCAGTTTCCGGACAGGGTACATACGAGCAGTACTTC. As protein: CASSPVSGQGTYEQYF.

The count of this clone is one. The chain joins TRBV29-1 to TRBJ2-2; D gene ambiguous. From germline, CDR1 is SQVTM and CDR2 ANQGSEA. V was trimmed by 3 bases and J by 6 bases, leaving 11 bases between them. CDR3 length equals 13 residues. The CDR3: CSVEAPPAGELFF. The DNA of the CDR3 is TGCAGCGTTGAGGCCCCCCCCGCCGGGGAGCTGTTTTTT.

The chain uses TRBV10-2 and TRBJ2-5; 9 bases agree with TRBD2. Germline V gene lookup returns CDR1 WSHSY and CDR2 SAAADI. The trim removed 7 bases at V and 1 base at J, leaving 10 bases unmatched. The CDR3 is made up of 16 amino acids. Here the CDR3 DNA reads TGCGCCAGCAACCAGCATAGCGGGGGCCTCCAAGAGACCCAGTACTTC. Its translation is CASNQHSGGLQETQYF.

V and J are TRBV7-6 and TRBJ1-1, with D unresolved. The V gene lost 3 bases and the J gene lost 2 bases, with 16 bases spanning the gap. CDR1 and CDR2 from the germline V gene are SGHVS and FNYEAQ. The length of the CDR3 is 16 residues. CDR3 loop: CASSFSGRGVNTEAFF. The CDR3 region has the DNA TGTGCCAGCAGCTTTTCGGGCCGGGGTGTTAACACTGAAGCTTTCTTT.

The rearrangement uses TRBV18 and TRBJ1-3, with a possible D match to TRBD1 (5 bases). V lost 2 bases and J 0 bases, leaving 11 bases between the germline ends. Germline CDR1 reads KGHSH; CDR2 reads LQKENI. This CDR3 region has 16 residues. CDR3 DNA sequence: TGTGCCAGCTCACCAGACAGTCCAAGCTCTGGAAACACCATATATTTT. This gives the protein CASSPDSPSSGNTIYF. Using reference TRBV18 and TRBJ1-3 for the parts outside the CDR3, the full variable domain is NAGVMQNPRHLVRRRGQEARLRCSPMKGHSHVYWYRQLPEEGLKFMVYLQKENIIDESGMPKERFSAEFPKEGPSILRIQQVVRGDSAAYFCASSPDSPSSGNTIYFGEGSWLTVV.

The chain has TRBV4-1 and TRBJ1-1, with TRBD1 matching 7 bases. Germline V gene data show CDR1 as MGHRA and CDR2 as YSYEKL. CDR3 length: 15 residues. V was pared by 4 bases and J by 0 bases, with 5 bases of the junction left unmatched. CDR3 DNA sequence: TGCGCCAGCAGCCCGGGACAGAACATGAACACTGAAGCTTTCTTT. Translating gives CASSPGQNMNTEAFF.

This chain links TRBV4-1 with TRBJ2-6; a weak D match, TRBD2 (6 bases). The length of the CDR3 is 21 residues. Per germline, CDR1 MGHRA and CDR2 YSYEKL. V shed 2 bases and J shed 1 base, with 24 bases lying between them. The CDR3 loop reads CASSQPPSAIGGSSGANVLTF. The CDR3 DNA is TGCGCCAGCAGCCAACCCCCCTCGGCAATTGGGGGGAGTTCTGGGGCCAACGTCCTGACTTTC.

The chain joins TRBV7-2 to TRBJ1-6, with D unresolved. V gave up 5 bases and J gave up 12 bases, with 20 bases separating them. The CDR3 runs 15 residues. From germline, CDR1 is SGHTA and CDR2 FQGNSA. CDR3 sequence (DNA): TGTGCCAGCAGCCGACGACCAGGTGAAAAGAAACCCCTCCACTTT. Translation gives CASSRRPGEKKPLHF.

This chain links TRBV19 with TRBJ2-7; 8 positions match TRBD2. The length of the CDR3 is 15 residues. Trimming took 3 bases from V and 0 from J; bases not matched to a gene: 4. CDR1 is LNHDA, CDR2 SQIVND, per germline (reference sequence). CDR3 amino acids: CASSIVTSGSYEQYF. DNA of the CDR3: TGTGCCAGTAGTATCGTCACTAGCGGCTCCTACGAGCAGTACTTC.

The V gene is TRBV27, the J gene TRBJ2-3; D possibly corresponds to TRBD1 (5 bases). Germline V lookup: CDR1 MNHEY, CDR2 SMNVEV (reference sequence). The germline V and J ends were trimmed by 7 bases and 6 bases, with 14 bases remaining between them. The CDR3 loop spans 13 amino acids. The CDR3 sequence: CASNDRQRDTQYF. In nucleotides, the CDR3 is TGTGCCAGCAATGACAGACAAAGGGATACGCAGTATTTT.

The rearrangement joins TRBV10-1 to TRBJ2-7, with TRBD2 as a possible D gene (6 bases). From germline, CDR1 is WNHNN and CDR2 SYGVQD (reference sequence). V lost 3 bases and J 0 bases, leaving 9 bases between the germline ends. The CDR3 is 14 residues long. The CDR3 is CASSDSGSSYEQYF. The CDR3 DNA sequence: TGCGCCAGCAGTGATAGCGGCAGCTCCTACGAGCAGTACTTC.

This rearrangement joins TRBV6-6 to TRBJ2-7, with a tentative D call TRBD1 (6 bases). The germline CDR1 and CDR2 sequences are MNHNY and SVGAGI (reference sequence). This CDR3 is 13 amino acids long. The V end was cut by 4 bases, the J end by 3 bases, with 10 bases between. The CDR3 region has the DNA TGTGCCAGCAGTTTGTACAGGGACTACGAGCAGTACTTC. Translated, it gives CASSLYRDYEQYF.

There are a few counts of this clone. V is TRBV12-5 and J is TRBJ1-5; TRBD1 might be the D (6 bases). Trimming took 1 base from V and 7 from J, leaving 11 bases between them. This CDR3 has 14 amino acids. Germline V gene lookup returns CDR1 LGHNT and CDR2 FRNRAP. The CDR3: CASGLDSGGQPQHF. The CDR3 nucleotides read TGTGCTAGTGGTTTGGACAGCGGGGGCCAGCCCCAGCATTTT.

The chain carries TRBV30 and TRBJ2-5, with D possibly being TRBD2 (5 bases). This CDR3 spans 12 amino acids. Trimming stripped 3 bases from V and 5 bases from J, with 10 bases between. The germline CDR1 and CDR2 sequences are GTSNPN and SVGIG (reference sequence). The CDR3 reads CAWRKGVETQYF. The CDR3, as DNA: TGTGCCTGGAGGAAGGGAGTGGAGACCCAGTACTTC.